This entry describes one TCR beta chain. One end of the junction does not line up with germline, which may come from a read error. Time point defined: baseline, week 1 (first vaccination visit). Specified treatment: pre-vaccination baseline after standard-of-care therapy. This specimen comes from a study of a mutant IDH1 vaccine in newly diagnosed glioma. Using immunoSEQ multiplex PCR, the repertoire was profiled, and TCRdb retains in-frame clones only, with some absent. The data contain tens of thousands of clones, around 83% of them singletons. CDR3 size: 11 residues. CDR1 KGHSH and CDR2 LQKENI come from the germline V gene.

The source was peripheral blood mononuclear cells (PBMCs), collected from a glioma patient treated with radiotherapy, temozolomide or both. The receptor was derived from a woman under 30 with glioma. Some clones in this sample may be carry-over from other donors' samples. The rearrangement uses TRBV18 and TRBJ2-2; D gene uncertain. CDR3 bases: TGTGCCAGCTCCCCACCGGGGGAGCTGTTTTTT. This codes for CASSPPGELFF.